The 2 T cell receptor beta chains given below trace back to one sample, sequenced in a study of T cell responses to AZD1222 COVID-19 vaccine. Assay used: immunoSEQ multiplex PCR; TCRdb lists only in-frame clones, some missing. The sample consists of 120,000 or so clones, 70% to 90% of them appearing once. This material consisted of peripheral blood, taken 28 days after the second AZD1222 dose. The receptor source for this set is an adult who received the AZD1222 COVID-19 vaccine.

This chain joins TRBV5-1 and TRBJ1-1, with 7 positions matching TRBD1. The V segment lost 1 base and the J segment 5 bases; nucleotides outside the gene matches: 8. Germline V gives CDR1 SGHRS, CDR2 YFSETQ. The CDR3 runs 15 residues. The CDR3 protein is CASSLWGGQSTEAFF. CDR3 bases: TGCGCCAGCAGCTTGTGGGGGGGACAGAGTACTGAAGCTTTCTTT.

This clone was recorded once. The gene calls are TRBV2 and TRBJ1-2, with D perhaps matching TRBD1 (6 bases). The CDR3 is 16 amino acids. Looked up from germline, CDR1 is SNHLY and CDR2 is FYNNEI. V lost 6 bases and J 7 bases, leaving 24 bases between the germline ends. This CDR3 reads CASSTPLRGDPRGYTF. DNA of the CDR3: TGTGCCAGCAGCACCCCCCTGAGGGGGGACCCTCGTGGCTACACCTTC.